This T cell receptor (beta chain) originates from a study of early T cells in non-severe SARS-CoV-2 infection. As for the study in general: Bulk RNA isolated from unsorted whole blood underwent sequencing; chains were not paired.

Many counts were recorded for this clonotype. Germline V CDR1 and CDR2: DFQATT, SNEGSKA (reference sequence). The V end lost 5 bases, the J end lost 2 bases, and 13 bases lay between the germline ends. CDR3 length equals 13 residues. TCRdb analysed the 5' RACE reads with MiXCR anew, one entry per CDR3 protein. The sample includes tens of thousands of distinct CDR3 sequences, 5.5% to 7% seen only once; the top ten take roughly 4.9%. The sequenced sample consisted of whole blood. The J gene is TRBJ2-7, the V gene TRBV20-1; the D gene is possibly TRBD1 (6 bases). The sequence came from an adult who was a healthcare worker with PCR-confirmed SARS-CoV-2 infection or an uninfected control (not recorded which). The CDR3 sequence is CSAYRASTYEQYF. The CDR3 coding sequence is TGCAGTGCTTACAGGGCCTCTACCTACGAGCAGTACTTC.